The subject of this entry is one TCR beta chain. The antigen is unknown. The data are from a study of shared clonotypes between healthy human individuals. Broader study findings: Naive subsets tended to show greater estimated richness than memory subsets.

V was trimmed by 4 bases and J by 1 base, leaving 15 bases between them. This CDR3 is 15 amino acids long. Germline V gene sequence: CDR1 SGHDT, CDR2 YYEEEE. TCRdb's table, derived via immunoSEQ multiplex PCR, lists solely in-frame clones and lacks some. The sample has 1,100,000 or so clones, around 78% seen once. The TCR originated in a young man in good health. Some clones in this sample may be carry-over from other donors' samples. The chain employs TRBV5-6 and TRBJ2-7; D may be TRBD2 (6 bases). Material for sequencing was memory CD4+ T cells from PBMCs. Subset reported: CD45RA-negative fraction. The CDR3 is CASSPLAGGSYEQYF. CDR3 bases: TGTGCCAGCAGCCCGCTCGCCGGGGGATCCTACGAGCAGTACTTC.